This T cell receptor (beta chain) was found in a study of blood T cell repertoires in COVID-19. The repertoire was sequenced with immunoSEQ multiplex PCR; TCRdb's copy has only in-frame clones and lacks some. The profile covers approximately 200,000 clones, with 75% to 90% appearing a single time and around 3.6% taken by the ten largest. This CDR3 comprises 10 residues. Trimming took off 4 bases at V and 5 bases at J, with 6 bases between the two ends. CDR1 is SQVTM and CDR2 is ANQGSEA in the germline V gene. The V call is TRBV29-1, the J call TRBJ2-7; D remains ambiguous. This receptor was identified in a woman in her twenties or thirties who had been exposed to COVID-19. The source material was PBMCs or T cells enriched from blood (not recorded which). CDR3 loop: CSVGVHEQYF. The CDR3 region has the DNA TGCAGCGTTGGAGTTCACGAGCAGTACTTC.